This is a list of T cell receptor beta chains from one sample in a study of CD8 T cells in Susac syndrome. Using its own MiXCR run on the immunoSEQ multiplex PCR reads, TCRdb lists one record per CDR3 protein. In the table there are 210,000 or so distinct CDR3 sequences, roughly 93% of which are singletons. The sequenced material came from CD4+ T cells from PBMCs. These TCRs come from a human donor with Susac syndrome. The CDR3 runs from the conserved cysteine through the conserved F or W. Fields, in order: V gene, clone size, J gene, D gene, CDR3 protein, CDR3 DNA. D genes are given only for firm matches. Not every row has a clone size; where given, it reads once, few, many or a size class.

V gene: TRBV29-1; clone size: NA; J gene: TRBJ2-7; D gene: NA; CDR3 protein: CSVEIAGRPYEQYF; CDR3 DNA: TGCAGCGTTGAGATCGCTGGGCGCCCCTACGAGCAGTACTTC
V gene: TRBV20-1; clone size: NA; J gene: TRBJ1-5; D gene: NA; CDR3 protein: CSASDGWGDNQPQHF; CDR3 DNA: TGCAGTGCTAGTGACGGTTGGGGGGACAATCAGCCCCAGCATTTT
V gene: TRBV5-6; clone size: once; J gene: TRBJ2-5; D gene: TRBD1; CDR3 protein: CASSLPGQLTQYF; CDR3 DNA: TGTGCCAGCAGCTTACCGGGACAGTTGACCCAGTACTTC
V gene: TRBV28; clone size: NA; J gene: TRBJ1-1; D gene: NA; CDR3 protein: CASRRLGPNTEAFF; CDR3 DNA: TGTGCCAGCCGCCGTCTGGGACCGAACACTGAAGCTTTCTTT
V gene: TRBV2; clone size: NA; J gene: TRBJ2-2; D gene: NA; CDR3 protein: CASSKGRINTGELFF; CDR3 DNA: TGTGCCAGCAGTAAAGGACGGATAAACACCGGGGAGCTGTTTTTT
V gene: TRBV29-1; clone size: once; J gene: TRBJ1-2; D gene: NA; CDR3 protein: CSVEEGASYGYTF; CDR3 DNA: TGCAGCGTTGAAGAGGGTGCGAGCTATGGCTACACCTTC
V gene: TRBV7-8; clone size: NA; J gene: TRBJ2-5; D gene: TRBD2; CDR3 protein: CASERGRTQETQYF; CDR3 DNA: TGTGCCAGTGAGCGGGGGCGTACCCAAGAGACCCAGTACTTC
V gene: TRBV19; clone size: NA; J gene: TRBJ2-5; D gene: TRBD1; CDR3 protein: CASSTGTGLSRETQYF; CDR3 DNA: TGTGCCAGTAGTACCGGGACAGGACTCTCGAGAGAGACCCAGTACTTC
V gene: TRBV11-2; clone size: NA; J gene: TRBJ2-1; D gene: NA; CDR3 protein: CASSRYWNEQFF; CDR3 DNA: TGTGCCAGCAGCCGATATTGGAATGAGCAGTTCTTC
V gene: TRBV30; clone size: NA; J gene: TRBJ2-5; D gene: TRBD2; CDR3 protein: CAWSDPGLAGGPQETQYF; CDR3 DNA: TGTGCCTGGAGTGACCCCGGACTAGCGGGGGGGCCACAAGAGACCCAGTACTTC
V gene: TRBV7-2; clone size: NA; J gene: TRBJ2-7; D gene: TRBD1; CDR3 protein: CASSKGGQPSYEQYF; CDR3 DNA: TGTGCCAGCAGCAAAGGGGGACAGCCCTCCTACGAGCAGTACTTC
V gene: TRBV6-1; clone size: NA; J gene: TRBJ2-7; D gene: TRBD1; CDR3 protein: CASSDGTGWSSYEQYF; CDR3 DNA: TGTGCCAGCAGTGATGGGACAGGATGGAGCTCCTACGAGCAGTACTTC
V gene: TRBV2; clone size: NA; J gene: TRBJ2-5; D gene: TRBD1; CDR3 protein: CASTERDSQETQYF; CDR3 DNA: TGTGCCAGCACCGAAAGGGACAGTCAAGAGACCCAGTACTTC
V gene: TRBV20-1; clone size: NA; J gene: TRBJ1-6; D gene: TRBD1; CDR3 protein: CSARDRAHNSPLHF; CDR3 DNA: TGCAGTGCTAGGGACAGGGCGCATAATTCACCCCTCCACTTT
V gene: TRBV6-6; clone size: NA; J gene: TRBJ1-1; D gene: NA; CDR3 protein: CASSYSLGTEAFF; CDR3 DNA: TGTGCCAGCAGTTACTCCCTTGGCACTGAAGCTTTCTTT
V gene: TRBV15; clone size: once; J gene: TRBJ2-3; D gene: NA; CDR3 protein: CATSKSVGDPDTQYF; CDR3 DNA: TGTGCCACCAGCAAGAGTGTTGGGGATCCAGATACGCAGTATTTT
V gene: TRBV27; clone size: NA; J gene: TRBJ1-2; D gene: TRBD1; CDR3 protein: CASTDWTGSYGYTF; CDR3 DNA: TGTGCCAGCACCGACTGGACAGGGTCTTATGGCTACACCTTC
V gene: TRBV3-1; clone size: NA; J gene: TRBJ2-4; D gene: TRBD2; CDR3 protein: CASSPGGGPKNIQYF; CDR3 DNA: TGTGCCAGCAGCCCGGGCGGGGGGCCCAAAAACATTCAGTACTTC
V gene: TRBV12-3/TRBV12-4; clone size: NA; J gene: TRBJ2-7; D gene: NA; CDR3 protein: CASSLAFYEQYF; CDR3 DNA: TGTGCCAGCAGTTTAGCCTTCTACGAGCAGTACTTC
V gene: TRBV30; clone size: NA; J gene: TRBJ2-7; D gene: NA; CDR3 protein: CAWSGETHAFHEQYF; CDR3 DNA: TGTGCCTGGAGTGGTGAGACCCACGCCTTCCACGAGCAGTACTTC
V gene: TRBV29-1; clone size: NA; J gene: TRBJ2-4; D gene: TRBD1; CDR3 protein: CSVVETGGAKNIQYF; CDR3 DNA: TGCAGCGTGGTTGAAACAGGGGGCGCCAAAAACATTCAGTACTTC
V gene: TRBV20-1; clone size: NA; J gene: TRBJ2-3; D gene: TRBD2; CDR3 protein: CSASTTSGGTDTQYF; CDR3 DNA: TGCAGTGCCTCAACGACTAGCGGGGGTACAGATACGCAGTATTTT
V gene: TRBV4-3; clone size: NA; J gene: TRBJ1-1; D gene: NA; CDR3 protein: CASSLHLLRDTEAFF; CDR3 DNA: TGCGCCAGCAGCCTCCACTTACTCCGGGACACCGAAGCTTTCTTT
V gene: TRBV14; clone size: NA; J gene: TRBJ2-3; D gene: NA; CDR3 protein: CASSQASSWLSTDTQYF; CDR3 DNA: TGTGCCAGCAGCCAAGCATCCAGCTGGCTCAGCACAGATACACAGTATTTT
V gene: TRBV30; clone size: NA; J gene: TRBJ2-7; D gene: NA; CDR3 protein: CACSGRSAEQYF; CDR3 DNA: TGTGCCTGCTCTGGTAGGTCGGCCGAGCAGTACTTC
V gene: TRBV5-1; clone size: NA; J gene: TRBJ2-4; D gene: TRBD1; CDR3 protein: CASSFGTVYATKNIQYF; CDR3 DNA: TGCGCCAGCAGCTTCGGGACAGTTTACGCTACCAAAAACATTCAGTACTTC
V gene: TRBV3-1; clone size: NA; J gene: TRBJ1-1; D gene: TRBD1; CDR3 protein: CASSHQVDGTGTEAFF; CDR3 DNA: TGTGCCAGCAGCCATCAGGTTGACGGGACAGGGACTGAAGCTTTCTTT
V gene: TRBV7-9; clone size: NA; J gene: TRBJ2-1; D gene: TRBD2; CDR3 protein: CASSLQAGGYNEQFF; CDR3 DNA: TGTGCCAGCAGCTTACAGGCGGGGGGATACAATGAGCAGTTCTTC
V gene: TRBV20-1; clone size: NA; J gene: TRBJ2-7; D gene: NA; CDR3 protein: CSSGDTSYEQYF; CDR3 DNA: TGCAGTTCGGGGGACACCTCCTACGAGCAGTACTTC
V gene: TRBV18; clone size: NA; J gene: TRBJ1-2; D gene: TRBD1; CDR3 protein: CASSPGQGASGYTF; CDR3 DNA: TGTGCCAGCTCACCGGGACAGGGGGCGAGTGGCTACACCTTC
V gene: TRBV3-1; clone size: NA; J gene: TRBJ2-7; D gene: NA; CDR3 protein: CASSQDLNEQYF; CDR3 DNA: TGTGCCAGCAGCCAAGATCTGAACGAGCAGTACTTC
V gene: TRBV7-3; clone size: NA; J gene: TRBJ1-1; D gene: NA; CDR3 protein: CASSSDGEDTEAFF; CDR3 DNA: TGTGCCAGCAGCTCGGACGGAGAAGACACTGAAGCTTTCTTT
V gene: TRBV18; clone size: NA; J gene: TRBJ2-2; D gene: NA; CDR3 protein: CASSPSLWANTGELFF; CDR3 DNA: TGTGCCAGCTCACCAAGTCTGTGGGCGAACACCGGGGAGCTGTTTTTT
V gene: TRBV20-1; clone size: NA; J gene: TRBJ2-5; D gene: NA; CDR3 protein: CSAREMEETQYF; CDR3 DNA: TGCAGTGCTAGGGAGATGGAAGAGACCCAGTACTTC
V gene: TRBV18; clone size: few; J gene: TRBJ1-1; D gene: TRBD1; CDR3 protein: CASSPGQTNTEAFF; CDR3 DNA: TGTGCCAGCAGCCCGGGACAGACGAACACTGAAGCTTTCTTT
V gene: TRBV18; clone size: NA; J gene: TRBJ1-2; D gene: NA; CDR3 protein: CASSPPSEGDGYTF; CDR3 DNA: TGTGCCAGCTCCCCCCCTTCGGAAGGGGATGGCTACACCTTC
V gene: TRBV18; clone size: NA; J gene: TRBJ1-3; D gene: NA; CDR3 protein: CASSPIGGSGNTIYF; CDR3 DNA: TGTGCCAGCTCACCAATAGGGGGAAGTGGAAACACCATATATTTT
V gene: TRBV20-1; clone size: NA; J gene: TRBJ2-7; D gene: NA; CDR3 protein: CSASKAVEYEQYF; CDR3 DNA: TGCAGTGCTTCCAAAGCGGTCGAGTACGAGCAGTACTTC